These 17 T cell receptor beta chains were all obtained from the same sample, sequenced in a study of blood T cell repertoires in COVID-19. Clones were read by immunoSEQ multiplex PCR, and TCRdb kept only the in-frame ones, dropping some. The sample has roughly 53,000 clones; around 84% are singletons. Sequenced: peripheral blood. The receptors stem from a man aged 45-65 years with acute or convalescent COVID-19.

V and J are TRBV4-1 and TRBJ1-5, with D hard to call. The V gene lost 3 bases and the J gene lost 0 bases, with 9 bases spanning the gap. There are 15 residues in the CDR3. The germline gives CDR1 MGHRA, CDR2 YSYEKL. This chain's CDR3 is CASSHYYDSNQPQHF. The CDR3 coding sequence is TGCGCCAGCAGCCATTACTATGATAGCAATCAGCCCCAGCATTTT.

The chain employs TRBV12-3 or TRBV12-4 and TRBJ2-2, with a possible D match to TRBD1 (5 bases). V was shortened by 5 bases and J by 5 bases, with 6 bases between the two germline ends. This CDR3 region has 12 residues. In DNA, the CDR3 is TGTGCCAGCAGTCAGGGTACCGGGGAGCTGTTTTTT. Amino acid sequence: CASSQGTGELFF.

The rearrangement links TRBV13 to TRBJ2-1, with 9 bases matching TRBD2. This CDR3 spans 15 amino acids. CDR1 and CDR2 (germline): PRHDT, FYEKMQ (reference sequence). The V and J ends lost 3 bases and 8 bases, in that order; junction bases with no gene match: 8. CDR3 bases: TGTGCCAGCAGCTTCGGGACTAGCTTTGGACATGAGCAGTTCTTC. Its protein is CASSFGTSFGHEQFF. Full variable domain (remainder filled in from reference TRBV13 and TRBJ2-1): AAGVIQSPRHLIKEKRETATLKCYPIPRHDTVYWYQQGPGQDPQFLISFYEKMQSDKGSIPDRFSAQQFSDYHSELNMSSLELGDSALYFCASSFGTSFGHEQFFGPGTRLTVL.

The chain employs TRBV18 and TRBJ1-2; TRBD1 might be the D (5 bases). The CDR3 length is 15 residues. The V and J ends lost 3 bases and 6 bases respectively, with 17 bases between them. The germline V gene has CDR1 KGHSH and CDR2 LQKENI. CDR3 sequence (DNA): TGTGCCAGCTCACCGAATGAAGACAGTTTCGATGGCTACACCTTC. Amino acids: CASSPNEDSFDGYTF.

The chain employs TRBV28 and TRBJ2-7, with 10 nucleotides matching TRBD1. CDR3 size: 16 residues. CDR1 and CDR2 from the germline V gene are MDHEN and SYDVKM. V dropped 3 bases and J dropped 2; count of bases not matched to a gene: 7. The CDR3 spells CASSLPGTGAPYEQYF. In DNA form, the CDR3 reads TGTGCCAGCAGTTTGCCCGGGACAGGGGCACCCTACGAGCAGTACTTC.

This clone has only a few counts. The rearrangement joins TRBV2 to TRBJ1-2; tentatively, D is TRBD1 (6 bases). The germline V gene has CDR1 SNHLY and CDR2 FYNNEI. V gave up 4 bases and J gave up 8 bases, with 17 bases separating them. The CDR3 has 14 residues. The CDR3 reads CASSVDGGRGGYTF. In DNA, the CDR3 is TGTGCCAGCAGTGTTGACGGGGGGCGTGGGGGCTACACCTTC.

V usage is TRBV27 and J usage is TRBJ2-3; D is uncertain. There are 15 residues in the CDR3. From germline, CDR1 is MNHEY and CDR2 SMNVEV (reference sequence). Deletions cut 6 bases from V and 2 bases from J, with 15 bases between. The chain's CDR3 is CASRRLPRATDTQYF. CDR3 in DNA: TGTGCCAGCAGAAGATTACCCCGAGCCACAGATACGCAGTATTTT.

The chain links TRBV7-6 to TRBJ1-1; 7 positions agree with TRBD1. This CDR3 spans 15 amino acids. The germline gives CDR1 SGHVS, CDR2 FNYEAQ. V trimming: 1 base; J trimming: 4 bases; junction bases outside the gene matches: 6. In DNA form, the CDR3 reads TGTGCCAGCAGCTTAGGTACAGGGGTGGGCACTGAAGCTTTCTTT. Protein sequence: CASSLGTGVGTEAFF.

V is TRBV18 and J is TRBJ2-3; 7 bases fit TRBD1. The V gene end was trimmed by 1 base and the J gene end by 0 bases; junction bases not matched to a gene: 1. This CDR3 has 15 residues. Germline V gene lookup returns CDR1 KGHSH and CDR2 LQKENI. The CDR3 region is CASSPLGQSTDTQYF. CDR3 DNA sequence: TGTGCCAGCTCACCACTGGGACAGAGCACAGATACGCAGTATTTT.

The CDR3: CASSLAQGLAGAGELFF. The CDR3 DNA is TGTGCCAGCAGCTTAGCGCAAGGACTAGCGGGAGCCGGGGAGCTGTTTTTT. The rearrangement uses TRBV7-9 and TRBJ2-2; 13 bases match TRBD2. With V trimmed by 0 bases and J by 6 bases, 4 bases remained unmatched. This CDR3 is built from 17 residues. The germline V gene encodes CDR1 SEHNR and CDR2 FQNEAQ (reference sequence).

The chain recombines TRBV9 with TRBJ2-7; possible D gene TRBD2, 5 bases. The CDR3 runs to 14 residues. CDR1 is SGDLS and CDR2 is YYNGEE in the germline V gene. The V and J ends lost 1 base and 2 bases respectively, with 10 bases between them. The CDR3 nucleotides read TGTGCCAGCAGCGTAACACCGGGGACCTACGAGCAGTACTTC. It translates to CASSVTPGTYEQYF.

The chain carries TRBV6-5 and TRBJ1-2; 7 bases agree with TRBD1. V gave up 6 bases and J gave up 8 bases; unmatched junction bases: 12. Germline lookup yields CDR1 MNHEY and CDR2 SVGAGI. The CDR3 has 14 amino acids. CDR3 protein: CASRTLTGFGGYTF. CDR3 coding DNA: TGTGCCAGCAGGACTCTGACAGGGTTCGGCGGCTACACCTTC.

In regard to this clone: Other DNA sequences from this sample encode an identical CDR3 as well. The chain is built from TRBV6-5 and TRBJ1-2; D unresolved. The ends were cut back, 0 bases at V and 8 bases at J, with 7 bases in the middle. CDR3 size: 12 residues. Germline CDR1 reads MNHEY; CDR2 reads SVGAGI. DNA for the CDR3: TGTGCCAGCAGTTACTCGGAGGGCGGCTACACCTTC. It codes for CASSYSEGGYTF.

The chain combines TRBV3-1 (or the pseudogene TRBV3-2) with TRBJ2-7; 8 bases fit TRBD2. The CDR3 contains 14 residues. The germline V gene has CDR1 LGHDT and CDR2 YNNKEL (reference sequence). Losses at the gene ends were 4 bases for V and 5 bases for J; bases not matched to a gene: 7. CDR3 protein: CASSLLGRAHEQYF. For the CDR3, the DNA is TGTGCCAGCAGCCTTCTCGGGAGGGCCCACGAGCAGTACTTC.

This clone was observed a handful of times. Here the CDR3 DNA reads TGCGCCAGCAGCTTGGACAGGGCTTCACCCCTCCACTTT. Encoded protein: CASSLDRASPLHF. The V and J genes are TRBV5-1 and TRBJ1-6; a possible D gene is TRBD1 (6 bases). V was trimmed by 0 bases and J by 9 bases, leaving 7 bases between them. CDR1 and CDR2 (germline): SGHRS, YFSETQ. The CDR3 consists of 13 residues.

This clone was seen once. The chain joins TRBV10-1 to TRBJ2-3; D is possibly TRBD2 (5 bases). The ends were cut back, 4 bases at V and 4 bases at J, with 9 bases in the middle. Germline values: CDR1 WNHNN, CDR2 SYGVQD (reference sequence). This CDR3 region has 13 residues. The CDR3 is CASSGGRADTQYF. The CDR3 coding sequence is TGCGCCAGCAGTGGAGGGCGGGCAGATACGCAGTATTTT.

The chain is built from TRBV6-5 and TRBJ2-1, with 9 positions matching TRBD2. The germline gives CDR1 MNHEY, CDR2 SVGAGI. The CDR3 spans 15 residues. V was pared by 7 bases and J by 2 bases, with 6 bases of the junction left unmatched. CDR3 sequence (DNA): TGTGCCAGCATAGATCGACTAGCGGCCTACAATGAGCAGTTCTTC. Encoded protein: CASIDRLAAYNEQFF.